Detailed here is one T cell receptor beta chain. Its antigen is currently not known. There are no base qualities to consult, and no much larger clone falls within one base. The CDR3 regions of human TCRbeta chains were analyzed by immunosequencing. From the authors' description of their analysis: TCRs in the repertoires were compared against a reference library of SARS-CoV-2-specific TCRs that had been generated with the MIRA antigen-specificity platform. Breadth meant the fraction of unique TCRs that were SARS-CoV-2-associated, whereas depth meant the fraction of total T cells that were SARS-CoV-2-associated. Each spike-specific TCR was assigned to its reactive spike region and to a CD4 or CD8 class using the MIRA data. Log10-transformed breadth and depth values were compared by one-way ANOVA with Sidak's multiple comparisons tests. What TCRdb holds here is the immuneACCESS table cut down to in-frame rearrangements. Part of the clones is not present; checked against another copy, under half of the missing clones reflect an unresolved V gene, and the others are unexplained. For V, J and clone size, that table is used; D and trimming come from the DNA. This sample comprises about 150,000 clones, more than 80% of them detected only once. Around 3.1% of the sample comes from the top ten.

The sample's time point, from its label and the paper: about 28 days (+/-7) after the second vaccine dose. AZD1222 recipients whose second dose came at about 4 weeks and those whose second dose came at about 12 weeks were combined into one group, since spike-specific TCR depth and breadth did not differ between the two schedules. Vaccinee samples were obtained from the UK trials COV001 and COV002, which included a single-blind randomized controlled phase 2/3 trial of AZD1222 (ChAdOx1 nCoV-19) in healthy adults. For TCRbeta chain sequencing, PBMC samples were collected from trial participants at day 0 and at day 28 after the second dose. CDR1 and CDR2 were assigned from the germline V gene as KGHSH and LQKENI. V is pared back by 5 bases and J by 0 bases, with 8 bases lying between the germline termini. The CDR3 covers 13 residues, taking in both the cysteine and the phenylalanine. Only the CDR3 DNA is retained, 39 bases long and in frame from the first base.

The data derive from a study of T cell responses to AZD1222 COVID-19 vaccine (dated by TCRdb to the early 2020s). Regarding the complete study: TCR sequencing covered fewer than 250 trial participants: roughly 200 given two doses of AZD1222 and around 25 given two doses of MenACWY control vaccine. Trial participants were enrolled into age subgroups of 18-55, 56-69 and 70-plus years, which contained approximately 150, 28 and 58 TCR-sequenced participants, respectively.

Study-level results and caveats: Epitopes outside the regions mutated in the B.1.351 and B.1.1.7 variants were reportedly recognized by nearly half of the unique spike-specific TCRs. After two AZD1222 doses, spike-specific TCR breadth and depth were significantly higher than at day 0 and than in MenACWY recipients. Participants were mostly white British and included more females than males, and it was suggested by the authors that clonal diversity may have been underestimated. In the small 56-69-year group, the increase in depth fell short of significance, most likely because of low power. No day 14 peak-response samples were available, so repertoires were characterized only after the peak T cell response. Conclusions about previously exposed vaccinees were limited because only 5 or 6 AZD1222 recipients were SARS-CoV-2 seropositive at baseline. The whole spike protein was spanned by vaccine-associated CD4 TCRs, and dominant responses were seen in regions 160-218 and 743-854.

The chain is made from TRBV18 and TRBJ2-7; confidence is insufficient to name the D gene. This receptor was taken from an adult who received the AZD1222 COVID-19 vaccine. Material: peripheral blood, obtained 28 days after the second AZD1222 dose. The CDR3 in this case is CASSYESSYEQYF. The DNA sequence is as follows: TGTGCCAGCTCATACGAGAGCTCCTACGAGCAGTACTTC. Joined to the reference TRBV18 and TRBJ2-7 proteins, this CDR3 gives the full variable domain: NAGVMQNPRHLVRRRGQEARLRCSPMKGHSHVYWYRQLPEEGLKFMVYLQKENIIDESGMPKERFSAEFPKEGPSILRIQQVVRGDSAAYFCASSYESSYEQYFGPGTRLTVT.